Sequencing of this TCR beta chain was carried out in a study of post-analysis software for immune sequencing data. On the study more broadly: Recorded disease courses covered relapsing-remitting, secondary progressive and progressive-relapsing multiple sclerosis. Some patients had no subtype annotation.

Carried by the TCR beta cDNA libraries were unique molecular identifiers. There were 1 to 10 million T cells, and 480,000 or so cDNA molecules came from them. TCRdb reprocessed the PCR reads via MiXCR and lists one record per CDR3 protein. This table has roughly 540,000 distinct CDR3 sequences, 30% to 40% appearing once. The receptor comes from a girl aged 2-17 years with multiple sclerosis. The sequenced sample consisted of blood.

CDR3 loop: CATDHQETQYF. In DNA, the CDR3 is TGTGCCACCGACCATCAAGAGACCCAGTACTTC. The V call is TRBV6-1, the J call TRBJ2-5; D remains unclear. Deletions cut 10 bases from V and 2 bases from J, with 8 bases between. This CDR3 has 11 residues. CDR1 MNHNS and CDR2 SASEGT come from the germline V gene.